Each of the 13 T cell receptor beta chains below was sequenced from the same sample in a study of tumor and adjacent non-tumor tissue in lung cancer. A modified ARM-PCR protocol with three rounds of nested PCR amplified TCRbeta. TCRdb analysed the multiplex PCR reads with MiXCR anew, one entry per CDR3 protein. The data contain about 110,000 distinct CDR3 sequences, approximately 80% of them singletons. RNA was extracted from bulk tissue without any cell sorting. The material sequenced was lung tumor tissue. The receptor source for this set is a man in his 70s with non-small cell lung cancer.

As for this clonotype: A junction end diverges from the germline sequence, so it may reflect a read error. The chain employs TRBV5-4 and TRBJ2-1, with D unclear. Germline loops: CDR1 SGHNT, CDR2 YYREEE (reference sequence). This CDR3 region has 15 residues. The CDR3 protein is CVSSFGDRVGNEQFF. In DNA form, the CDR3 reads TGTGTCAGCAGCTTTGGGGATAGGGTGGGGAATGAGCAGTTCTTC.

As for this clonotype: An end of the junction differs from the germline gene, which may be a read error. J is TRBJ2-3 and V is TRBV5-6, with D perhaps TRBD1 (5 bases). CDR3 length: 15 residues. From germline, CDR1 is SGHDT and CDR2 YYEEEE. CDR3 protein: CASSLGPRSTGTQYF. The DNA for the CDR3 is TGCGCCAGCAGCTTGGGCCCGCGAAGTACAGGTACGCAGTATTTT.

Regarding this clonotype: This may be a read error: a much more frequent sequence differs by one nucleotide. The chain has TRBV20-1 and TRBJ2-7, with TRBD1 identical over 11 bases. CDR1 is DFQATT and CDR2 is SNEGSKA in the germline V gene (reference sequence). V gave up 8 bases and J gave up 2 bases; unmatched junction bases: 5. This CDR3 region has 13 residues. The CDR3 DNA follows: TGCAGTCCCGGACAGGGGGCCACCTACGAGCAGTACTTC. This gives the protein CSPGQGATYEQYF.

As regards this clonotype: The CDR3 does not close with the conserved phenylalanine or tryptophan, likely indicating a read error. CDR3 residues: CSVGSTSYEQYI. DNA of the CDR3: TGCAGCGTTGGCAGCACTTCCTACGAGCAGTACATC. V and J are TRBV29-1 and TRBJ2-7, with D hard to call. This CDR3 is 12 amino acids long. Trimming left V 4 bases short and J 1 base short, with 8 bases between. Germline CDR1 SQVTM, CDR2 ANQGSEA.

This clonotype was observed at least ten times. This rearrangement joins TRBV20-1 to TRBJ2-5, with unresolved D. V shed 3 bases and J shed 5 bases, with 7 bases lying between them. CDR1 is DFQATT and CDR2 is SNEGSKA in the germline V gene (reference sequence). The CDR3 runs to 11 residues. Here the CDR3 reads CSASLEETQYF. The CDR3 DNA sequence: TGCAGTGCTAGTCTGGAGGAGACCCAGTACTTC.

On this clonotype: It may be a read error: a sequence one base away is much more abundant. This chain links TRBV28 with TRBJ2-7; 8 bases are a match to TRBD1. This CDR3 contains 15 residues. CDR1 and CDR2 from the germline V gene are MDHEN and SYDVKM. V trimming: 6 bases; J trimming: 5 bases; junction bases outside the gene matches: 12. CDR3 DNA: TGTGCCAGCAGCCAAAGGACAGGGCGAACCAACGAGCAGTACTTC. Amino acids: CASSQRTGRTNEQYF.

The chain is built from TRBV29-1 and TRBJ2-3; 8 bases fit TRBD1. Germline CDR1 SQVTM, CDR2 ANQGSEA. CDR3 size: 15 residues. Unmatched junction bases numbered 13, after V lost 8 bases and J lost 3 bases. CDR3 nucleotide sequence: TGCAGCTTCGCGTCCGTGACAGGGGATACAGATACGCAGTATTTT. It is translated as CSFASVTGDTDTQYF.

This sequence joins TRBV11-3 and TRBJ1-1; D is possibly TRBD1 (5 bases). Per germline, CDR1 SGHNT and CDR2 YENEEA. The length of the CDR3 is 12 residues. The V and J ends lost 6 bases and 9 bases respectively, with 14 bases between them. This CDR3 reads CASRDMVYKAFF. CDR3 in DNA: TGTGCCAGCAGGGACATGGTGTATAAAGCTTTCTTT.

In the case of this clonotype: One base away lies a much larger clone, so this may be a sequencing read error. The rearrangement joins TRBV7-9 to TRBJ2-3; D remains ambiguous. This CDR3 has 12 amino acids. V gave up 1 base and J gave up 8 bases, with 7 bases separating them. Per germline, CDR1 SEHNR and CDR2 FQNEAQ (reference sequence). The CDR3 region has the DNA TGTGCCAGCAGCTTAGAACTGATTACGCAGTATTTT. Residues: CASSLELITQYF.

The V gene is TRBV4-2, the J gene TRBJ2-7, with unresolved D. V shed 1 base and J shed 7 bases, with 23 bases lying between them. Germline assignment: CDR1 LGHNA and CDR2 YNFKEQ. The CDR3 length is 17 residues. In DNA form, the CDR3 reads TGTGCCAGCAGCCAAGCGGCACGTCGGCATGGGGAAGATGAGCAGTACTTC. It encodes CASSQAARRHGEDEQYF.

This chain uses TRBV4-3 with TRBJ1-1; D possibly corresponds to TRBD1 (5 bases). CDR1 is LGHNA and CDR2 is YSLEER in the germline V gene. CDR3 length: 16 residues. V dropped 1 base and J dropped 4 bases, with 16 bases sitting between them. The CDR3 loop reads CASSQALAGRGTEAFF. Written as DNA, the CDR3 is TGCGCCAGCAGCCAAGCATTAGCGGGTAGGGGCACTGAAGCTTTCTTT.

This clonotype has only a few counts. One junction end disagrees with the germline gene, perhaps due to a read error. The genes are TRBV5-4 and TRBJ2-1; D uncertain. The CDR3 runs 15 residues. The germline gives CDR1 SGHNT, CDR2 YYREEE (reference sequence). CDR3 residues: CASSFSSQMSNEEFF. In DNA form, the CDR3 reads TGTGCCAGCAGCTTTTCATCTCAGATGAGCAATGAGGAGTTCTTC.

Note on this clonotype: A junction end diverges from the germline sequence, so it may reflect a read error. The chain carries TRBV6-4 and TRBJ2-1; TRBD1 matches 8 bases. CDR1 is MRHNA, CDR2 SNTAGT, per germline. The CDR3 sequence is 14 residues long. The CDR3 here is CASSTYQGANEQLF. The CDR3 DNA reads TGTGCCAGCAGTACTTATCAGGGGGCAAATGAGCAGTTGTTC.